This T cell receptor (beta chain) originates from a study of blood T cell repertoires in COVID-19. The CDR3 loop spans 14 amino acids. Per germline, CDR1 SGHRS and CDR2 YFSETQ. V was clipped by 4 bases and J by 3 bases, with 13 bases between them. Profiling relied on immunoSEQ multiplex PCR, and the TCRdb table lists in-frame clones only, not all of them. This table holds 150,000 to 200,000 clones, 88% found once. This TCR was recovered from a woman between 50 and 59 years old who had recovered from COVID-19. J is TRBJ2-5 and V is TRBV5-1, with D possibly TRBD1 on 5 matching bases. Material for sequencing was PBMCs or T cells enriched from blood (not recorded which). The DNA for the CDR3 is TGCGCCAGCAGCGAAATTCAGGGAAAAGAGACCCAGTACTTC. It encodes CASSEIQGKETQYF.